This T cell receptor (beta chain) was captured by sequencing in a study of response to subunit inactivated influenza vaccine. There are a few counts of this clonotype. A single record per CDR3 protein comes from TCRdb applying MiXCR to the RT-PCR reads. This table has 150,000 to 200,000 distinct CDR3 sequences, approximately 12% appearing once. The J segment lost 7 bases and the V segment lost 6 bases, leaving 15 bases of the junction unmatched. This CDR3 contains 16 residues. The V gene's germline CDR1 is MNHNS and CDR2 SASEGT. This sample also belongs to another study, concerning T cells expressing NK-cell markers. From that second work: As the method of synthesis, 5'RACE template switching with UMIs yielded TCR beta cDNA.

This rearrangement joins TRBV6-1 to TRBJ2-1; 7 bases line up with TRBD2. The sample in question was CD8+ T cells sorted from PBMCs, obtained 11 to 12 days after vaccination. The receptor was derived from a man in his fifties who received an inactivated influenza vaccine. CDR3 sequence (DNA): TGTGCCAGCAGCCCAGACCCGGGAGGAAGAGGGAATGAGCAGTTCTTC. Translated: CASSPDPGGRGNEQFF.